This T cell receptor beta chain was captured in a study of blood T cell repertoires in COVID-19. In the study's own analysis: Estimation of nucleated cell counts was performed using reference gene primer amplification. The method was immunoSEQ multiplex PCR; TCRdb's version includes in-frame clones alone and lacks a portion of them. V, J and clone size derive from that table, while D and trimming were established from the DNA sequence. The sample lists around 360,000 clones, around 87% seen once, with roughly 1.9% in the top ten. Trimming removed 3 bases at V and 9 bases at J, with 9 bases between. The germline V gene has CDR1 ENHRY and CDR2 SYGVKD. This CDR3 comprises 13 residues. The cohort comprised adults aged 18 to 89 years residing in about two dozen US areas.

This clonotype originated in a man in his forties in a cohort exposed to, infected with or recovered from COVID-19 (not recorded which). This chain connects TRBV10-3 to TRBJ1-6; no firm D call. The specimen sequenced was PBMCs or T cells enriched from blood (not recorded which). Here the CDR3 DNA reads TGTGCCATCAGTGACGTATCTAGTTCACCCCTCCACTTT. Translated, it gives CAISDVSSSPLHF.